This T cell receptor (beta chain) was retrieved from a study of T cells after yellow fever vaccination. Study in general: The SMART-Seq v4 Ultra Low Input method served to prepare the low-cell-number fractions. Study findings and constraints: Reappearance after the booster was seen for most primary-vaccination clones, at 95% to 96% CD4 and about 90% CD8.

This clonotype was picked up many times. Its antigen is undetermined. Generation of TCR cDNA used 5'RACE template switching (which added a universal primer site and UMIs). TCRdb reprocessed the 5' RACE reads via MiXCR and lists one record per CDR3 protein. Of around 65,000 distinct CDR3 sequences listed, 5% to 6.5% were seen once; the top ten hold less than 2.5%. The specimen was CD4+ T cells sorted from PBMCs, collected less than 18 days after the first yellow fever vaccination. The source of this sequence is a man aged 18-30 years who received the YFV17D yellow fever vaccine.

The CDR3 loop reads CASSFPGQEVCTF. The CDR3 DNA follows: TGTGCCAGCAGCTTTCCGGGACAGGAGGTTTGCACCTTC. This chain links TRBV7-9 with TRBJ1-2, with 8 bases lining up with TRBD1. Per germline, CDR1 SEHNR and CDR2 FQNEAQ (reference sequence). CDR3 size: 13 residues. The V and J ends lost 3 bases and 13 bases, in that order; junction bases with no gene match: 10.